The sequence of this T cell receptor beta chain was determined in a study of cytomegalovirus exposure and HLA in healthy donors. Study-wide results and caveats: A later analysis linked 15,000 to 20,000 TCR beta sequences to HLA alleles at 0.05 false discovery rate.

The germline V gene encodes CDR1 SGHRS and CDR2 YFSETQ. CDR3 length: 12 residues. J gave up 5 bases and V 3 bases, and 2 bases lay outside the gene matches. It was with 60 Vbeta and 13 Jbeta primers that the PCR ran. Libraries were prepared by immunoSEQ multiplex PCR; TCRdb keeps only in-frame clonotypes and omits some of them. This sample carries around 250,000 clones, 81% of them seen once, and the ten largest clones take almost 8%. Remarks on this clone: What it binds is unknown.

The V gene is TRBV5-1, the J gene TRBJ2-7, with TRBD1 matching over 7 bases. The sequenced sample consisted of PBMCs. The TCR was taken from a woman aged 55-69 years in good health and CMV-seropositive. The CDR3 loop is CASSYGTDEQYF. Here the CDR3 DNA reads TGCGCCAGCAGCTACGGGACAGACGAGCAGTACTTC.